The rows below give T cell receptor beta chains drawn from one sample of a study of blood T cell repertoires in COVID-19. Repertoires were generated with immunoSEQ multiplex PCR, while TCRdb's copy carries only in-frame clones and drops some. The sample has some 300,000 clones; around 88% are singletons. The sample was peripheral blood. These receptors originate from a woman in her thirties who had recovered from COVID-19. CDR3s leave out the opening cysteine and the closing phenylalanine or tryptophan. Some rows have no size entry. The others give once, few or many, or a class for an expanded clone.

>NA|13|TRBV5-4|TRBJ1-1
ASSPGGRGDTEAF
>NA|10|TRBV12-3/TRBV12-4|TRBJ2-7
ASAAGGYEQY
>once|13|TRBV5-1|TRBJ1-5
ASSLGQGINQPQH
>NA|13|TRBV30|TRBJ2-3
AWSVRGGAQDTQY
>NA|13|TRBV4-1|TRBJ2-5
ASSRAGETQETQY
>NA|11|TRBV21-1|TRBJ1-5
ACLGTGHQPQH
>NA|11|TRBV19|TRBJ1-5
ASSIDSAKPQH
>NA|10|TRBV3-1/TRBV3-2|TRBJ1-1
ASSQAAGKAF
>once|14|TRBV19|TRBJ2-3
ASRRQVAGGLDTQY
>NA|13|TRBV28|TRBJ1-6
ASSRGDRANSPLH
>NA|14|TRBV6-2/TRBV6-3|TRBJ1-1
ASSSQPQGTHTEAF